Given below is one TCR beta chain in context. Antigen: not known. The PCR ran on 60 Vbeta and 13 Jbeta primers. Measured with immunoSEQ multiplex PCR; TCRdb has only the in-frame clones, and not every one. Found here are fewer than 200,000 clones, around 83% of them singletons; the top ten hold about 2.7%. Trimming took 4 bases from V and 3 from J, leaving 7 bases between them. The CDR3 is made up of 13 amino acids. The germline V gene encodes CDR1 SGHVS and CDR2 FQNEAQ. It was healthy bone marrow donors who served as donors. This sample was taken from a study of cytomegalovirus exposure and HLA in healthy donors. Study outcomes and limitations: Analyzed later, association rates of TCRs varied across HLA loci, with DRB1 most and HLA-C fewest. According to the study, roughly 160 TCR beta chains were cytomegalovirus-associated. Earlier analysis found most TCR beta V segments productive about 90% or about 30% of the time.

V usage is TRBV7-8 and J usage is TRBJ1-5, with D hard to call. The receptor was derived from a man aged 30-40 years in good health and CMV-seropositive. The material sequenced was PBMCs. DNA of the CDR3: TGTGCCAGCAGCTCGGAGACCAATCAGCCCCAGCATTTT. Encoded protein: CASSSETNQPQHF.